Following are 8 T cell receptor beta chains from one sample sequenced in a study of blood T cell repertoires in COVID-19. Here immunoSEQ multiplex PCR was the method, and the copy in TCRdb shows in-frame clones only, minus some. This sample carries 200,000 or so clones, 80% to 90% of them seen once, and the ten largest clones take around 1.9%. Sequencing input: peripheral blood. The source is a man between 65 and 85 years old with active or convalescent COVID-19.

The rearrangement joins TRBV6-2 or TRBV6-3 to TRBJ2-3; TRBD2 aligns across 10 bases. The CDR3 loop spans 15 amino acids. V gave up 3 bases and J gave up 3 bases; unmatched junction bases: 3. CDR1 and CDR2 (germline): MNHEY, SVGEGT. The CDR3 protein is CASSYLAGETDTQYF. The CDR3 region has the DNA TGTGCCAGCAGTTATCTAGCGGGAGAAACAGATACGCAGTATTTT.

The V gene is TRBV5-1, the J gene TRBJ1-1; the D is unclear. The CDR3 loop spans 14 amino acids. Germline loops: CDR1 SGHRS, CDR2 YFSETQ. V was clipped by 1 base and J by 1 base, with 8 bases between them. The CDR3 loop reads CASSLNRPNTEAFF. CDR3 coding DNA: TGCGCCAGCAGCTTGAACAGACCGAACACTGAAGCTTTCTTT. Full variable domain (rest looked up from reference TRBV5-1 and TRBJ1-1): KAGVTQTPRYLIKTRGQQVTLSCSPISGHRSVSWYQQTPGQGLQFLFEYFSETQRNKGNFPGRFSGRQFSNSRSEMNVSTLELGDSALYLCASSLNRPNTEAFFGQGTRLTVV.

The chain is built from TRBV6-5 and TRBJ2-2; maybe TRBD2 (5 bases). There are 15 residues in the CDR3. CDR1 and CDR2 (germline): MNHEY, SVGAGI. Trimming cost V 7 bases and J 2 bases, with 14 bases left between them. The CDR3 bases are TGTGCCAGCAACCCGCTAGCAATAAACACCGGGGAGCTGTTTTTT. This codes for CASNPLAINTGELFF.

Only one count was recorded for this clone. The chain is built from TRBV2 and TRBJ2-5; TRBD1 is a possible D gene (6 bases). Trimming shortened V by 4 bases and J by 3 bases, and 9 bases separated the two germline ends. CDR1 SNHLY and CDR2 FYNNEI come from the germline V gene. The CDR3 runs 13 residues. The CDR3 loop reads CASSGTEKETQYF. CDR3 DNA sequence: TGTGCCAGCAGTGGGACAGAGAAAGAGACCCAGTACTTC.

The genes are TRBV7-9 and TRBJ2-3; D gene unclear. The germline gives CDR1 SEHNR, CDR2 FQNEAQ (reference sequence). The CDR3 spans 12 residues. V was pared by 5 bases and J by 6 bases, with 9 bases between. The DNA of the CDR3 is TGTGCCAGCAGCGAGGCGCCGGATACGCAGTATTTT. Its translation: CASSEAPDTQYF.

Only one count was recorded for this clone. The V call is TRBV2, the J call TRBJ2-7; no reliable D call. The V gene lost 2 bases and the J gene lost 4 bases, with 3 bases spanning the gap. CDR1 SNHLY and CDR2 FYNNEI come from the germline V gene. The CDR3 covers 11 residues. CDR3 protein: CASSEYYEQYF. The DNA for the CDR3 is TGTGCCAGCAGTGAATATTACGAGCAGTACTTC. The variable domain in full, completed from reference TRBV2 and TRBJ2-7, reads EPEVTQTPSHQVTQMGQEVILRCVPISNHLYFYWYRQILGQKVEFLVSFYNNEISEKSEIFDDQFSVERPDGSNFTLKIRSTKLEDSAMYFCASSEYYEQYFGPGTRLTVT.

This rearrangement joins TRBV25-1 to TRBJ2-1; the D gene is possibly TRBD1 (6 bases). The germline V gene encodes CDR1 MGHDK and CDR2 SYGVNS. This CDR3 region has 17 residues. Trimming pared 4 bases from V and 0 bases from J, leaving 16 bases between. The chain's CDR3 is CASSGPRDMSSYNEQFF. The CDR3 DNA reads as TGTGCCAGCAGTGGTCCTCGGGACATGAGCTCCTACAATGAGCAGTTCTTC. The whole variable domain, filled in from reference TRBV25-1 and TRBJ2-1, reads EADIYQTPRYLVIGTGKKITLECSQTMGHDKMYWYQQDPGMELHLIHYSYGVNSTEKGDLSSESTVSRIRTEHFPLTLESARPSHTSQYLCASSGPRDMSSYNEQFFGPGTRLTVL.

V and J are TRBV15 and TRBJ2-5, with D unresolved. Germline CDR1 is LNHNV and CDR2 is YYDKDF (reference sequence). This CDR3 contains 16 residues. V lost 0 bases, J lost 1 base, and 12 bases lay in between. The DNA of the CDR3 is TGTGCCACCAGCAGAGACGACCAGGTATTCCAAGAGACCCAGTACTTC. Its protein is CATSRDDQVFQETQYF.